This entry lists 18 T cell receptor beta chains sequenced from one sample in a study of T cell responses to AZD1222 COVID-19 vaccine. The protocol was immunoSEQ multiplex PCR, while the TCRdb copy is restricted to in-frame clones and leaves out a portion. The sample yields 200,000 to 250,000 clones, approximately 94% seen once. This specimen consisted of peripheral blood, obtained 28 days after the second dose of the MenACWY control vaccine. These receptors were obtained from an adult who received the MenACWY meningococcal vaccine as a control.

This chain uses TRBV7-9 with TRBJ1-1, with TRBD1 as a possible D gene (5 bases). Trimming removed 4 bases at V and 1 base at J, with 7 bases between. Germline V gives CDR1 SEHNR, CDR2 FQNEAQ (reference sequence). This CDR3 spans 13 amino acids. The CDR3 DNA sequence: TGTGCCAGCAGCTCGGACACGAACACTGAAGCTTTCTTT. Its protein product is CASSSDTNTEAFF. Together with reference TRBV7-9 and TRBJ1-1, the CDR3 gives the full variable domain: DTGVSQNPRHKITKRGQNVTFRCDPISEHNRLYWYRQTLGQGPEFLTYFQNEAQLEKSRLLSDRFSAERPKGSFSTLEIQRTEQGDSAMYLCASSSDTNTEAFFGQGTRLTVV.

This clone was observed a single time. This chain uses TRBV30 with TRBJ1-2, with TRBD1 matching 9 bases. In germline, CDR1 is GTSNPN, CDR2 SVGIG (reference sequence). This CDR3 comprises 15 residues. J gave up 3 bases and V 1 base, and 6 bases lay outside the gene matches. The CDR3: CAWSGRTGEDYGYTF. The DNA of the CDR3 is TGTGCCTGGAGTGGACGGACAGGGGAAGACTATGGCTACACCTTC.

This clone has a count of ten or more. The V and J genes are TRBV4-3 and TRBJ1-2, with 7 bases fitting TRBD1. Per germline, CDR1 LGHNA and CDR2 YSLEER. V trimming: 0 bases; J trimming: 5 bases; junction bases outside the gene matches: 6. The CDR3 contains 15 residues. DNA for the CDR3: TGCGCCAGCAGCCAAGATTCCGGGACAGTGTATGGCTACACCTTC. It yields the protein CASSQDSGTVYGYTF.

The CDR3 DNA is TGTGCCAGCATGAGATTCGGGTATGAGCAGTTCTTC. Translating it yields CASMRFGYEQFF. The V gene is TRBV5-6, the J gene TRBJ2-1; D gene unclear. The CDR3 is 12 residues long. The germline gives CDR1 SGHDT, CDR2 YYEEEE. V was clipped by 6 bases and J by 8 bases, with 12 bases between them.

V and J are TRBV5-4 and TRBJ2-2, with a tentative D call TRBD2 (5 bases). This CDR3 is built from 13 residues. Germline lookup yields CDR1 SGHNT and CDR2 YYREEE (reference sequence). Trimming took off 0 bases at V and 6 bases at J, with 6 bases between the two ends. This CDR3 reads CASSLERAGELFF. The CDR3 DNA is TGTGCCAGCAGCTTGGAGAGGGCCGGGGAGCTGTTTTTT.

V is TRBV7-2 and J is TRBJ2-7; D ambiguous. The germline V gene has CDR1 SGHTA and CDR2 FQGNSA. The V and J ends lost 5 bases and 6 bases respectively, with 11 bases between them. The CDR3 is 12 amino acids. The CDR3 DNA reads TGTGCCAGCAGCCTCGGCAGCAGCGAGCAGTACTTC. This encodes CASSLGSSEQYF.

The table lists this clone with a count of one. This chain joins TRBV6-4 and TRBJ2-2, with D possibly matching TRBD2 (6 bases). CDR1 and CDR2 from the germline V gene are MRHNA and SNTAGT. The CDR3 runs to 17 residues. V was clipped by 7 bases and J by 7 bases, with 25 bases between them. The CDR3 spells CASNVLRDPDGGGELFF. In DNA form, the CDR3 reads TGTGCCAGCAATGTATTGCGGGATCCCGACGGCGGCGGGGAGCTGTTTTTT.

The chain joins TRBV19 to TRBJ2-3; perhaps TRBD1 as D (6 bases). Germline CDR1 and CDR2: LNHDA and SQIVND (reference sequence). The CDR3 covers 13 residues. Trimming removed 1 base from V and 4 bases from J, with 6 bases in between. The CDR3 DNA follows: TGTGCCAGTAGTATAGGGGGGCCAGATACGCAGTATTTT. Protein: CASSIGGPDTQYF.

The chain recombines TRBV11-2 with TRBJ2-7; 7 bases are shared with TRBD1. With 5 bases clipped from V and 2 bases from J, the junction kept 6 bases outside the gene matches. The CDR3 has 14 amino acids. The germline V gene has CDR1 SGHAT and CDR2 FQNNGV. The CDR3 loop reads CASSQRQGTYEQYF. CDR3 DNA: TGTGCCAGCAGCCAGCGACAGGGAACCTACGAGCAGTACTTC.

The V call is TRBV2, the J call TRBJ2-5; D is unresolved. The germline V gene encodes CDR1 SNHLY and CDR2 FYNNEI. V was pared by 0 bases and J by 0 bases, with 8 bases between. This CDR3 spans 15 amino acids. The CDR3 is CASSEALLYQETQYF. The CDR3 DNA follows: TGTGCCAGCAGTGAAGCGCTTCTGTACCAAGAGACCCAGTACTTC.

J is TRBJ1-2 and V is TRBV6-5; no clear D. Deletions cut 3 bases from V and 0 bases from J, with 14 bases between. This CDR3 is 16 amino acids long. The germline CDR1 and CDR2 sequences are MNHEY and SVGAGI. The CDR3 nucleotides read TGTGCCAGCAGTTATTTCGGAGCAGAAACTAACTATGGCTACACCTTC. Translating gives CASSYFGAETNYGYTF.

This chain joins TRBV28 and TRBJ2-5; 15 nucleotides align to TRBD2. CDR1 and CDR2 (germline): MDHEN, SYDVKM. V shed 5 bases and J 7 bases; nucleotides not matched to a gene: 5. The length of the CDR3 is 15 residues. In DNA, the CDR3 is TGTGCCAGCAGTCAACCGGGACTAGCGGGGGGGACCCAGTACTTC. It specifies CASSQPGLAGGTQYF.

The chain couples TRBV24-1 to TRBJ2-1, with 7 bases aligning to TRBD2. J lost 7 bases, V lost 4 bases, and 3 bases had no gene match. CDR3 size: 13 residues. CDR1 and CDR2 (germline): KGHDR, SFDVKD. The CDR3 region has the DNA TGTGCCACCAGTGAGGCACTAGCGAATGAGCAGTTCTTC. Protein: CATSEALANEQFF.

This clone was observed once. The chain recombines TRBV6-2 or TRBV6-3 with TRBJ2-2; 7 nucleotides match TRBD1. V lost 5 bases and J lost 5; bases outside the gene matches: 2. The CDR3 loop spans 13 amino acids. Germline CDR1 reads MNHEY; CDR2 reads SVGEGT. CDR3 sequence (DNA): TGTGCCAGCAGTACAGGGGTAACCGGGGAGCTGTTTTTT. Translating gives CASSTGVTGELFF.

The genes are TRBV24-1 and TRBJ1-5; tentatively, D is TRBD1 (5 bases). V dropped 5 bases and J dropped 2 bases, with 9 bases sitting between them. The length of the CDR3 is 14 residues. Germline V gene lookup returns CDR1 KGHDR and CDR2 SFDVKD. In nucleotides, the CDR3 is TGTGCCACCAGTGGGGGGGAGGGCAATCAGCCCCAGCATTTT. Translating gives CATSGGEGNQPQHF.

The chain has TRBV7-2 and TRBJ1-5; D remains ambiguous. From germline, CDR1 is SGHTA and CDR2 FQGNSA. The CDR3 is 17 amino acids. V was clipped by 1 base and J by 7 bases, with 20 bases between them. The CDR3 coding sequence is TGTGCCAGCAGCTTAGTTGCACGGCAGCCGCGGGGACAGCCCCAGCATTTT. This gives the protein CASSLVARQPRGQPQHF.

The chain links TRBV29-1 to TRBJ1-2, with unresolved D. The CDR3 is made up of 14 amino acids. V was pared by 4 bases and J by 2 bases, with 14 bases between. The germline gives CDR1 SQVTM, CDR2 ANQGSEA. The CDR3 DNA reads as TGCAGCGTTGTAGTCTCCAGAGGGAACTATGGCTACACCTTC. Protein sequence: CSVVVSRGNYGYTF.

The CDR3 DNA sequence: TGTGCCAGCAGCCTTGACAGGAGTAACACTGAAGCTTTCTTT. Translation: CASSLDRSNTEAFF. V and J are TRBV27 and TRBJ1-1; maybe TRBD1 (6 bases). V was shortened by 6 bases and J by 2 bases, with 13 bases between the two germline ends. CDR1 and CDR2 (germline): MNHEY, SMNVEV (reference sequence). The CDR3 is 14 amino acids.